This T cell receptor (beta chain) was documented in a study of cytomegalovirus exposure and HLA in healthy donors. Researchers ran the PCR with 60 Vbeta and 13 Jbeta primers. Profiling relied on immunoSEQ multiplex PCR, and the TCRdb table lists in-frame clones only, not all of them. The table has around 100,000 clones, approximately 7.7% seen once; the top ten hold approximately 2.4%. The CDR3 runs 16 residues. CDR1 and CDR2 from the germline V gene are LNHNV and YYDKDF (reference sequence). Comment on this clone: At one end the junction does not follow the germline gene, possibly because of a read error.

The sequence derives from a man aged 50 to 59 in good health and CMV-seronegative. The rearrangement uses TRBV15 and TRBJ2-1, with D possibly matching TRBD2 (6 bases). The sequenced material came from PBMCs. CDR3 coding DNA: TGTGCCACCAGCCGAGATCGTTCTAGCGATAGCAATGAGCAGTTCTTC. Translating gives CATSRDRSSDSNEQFF.